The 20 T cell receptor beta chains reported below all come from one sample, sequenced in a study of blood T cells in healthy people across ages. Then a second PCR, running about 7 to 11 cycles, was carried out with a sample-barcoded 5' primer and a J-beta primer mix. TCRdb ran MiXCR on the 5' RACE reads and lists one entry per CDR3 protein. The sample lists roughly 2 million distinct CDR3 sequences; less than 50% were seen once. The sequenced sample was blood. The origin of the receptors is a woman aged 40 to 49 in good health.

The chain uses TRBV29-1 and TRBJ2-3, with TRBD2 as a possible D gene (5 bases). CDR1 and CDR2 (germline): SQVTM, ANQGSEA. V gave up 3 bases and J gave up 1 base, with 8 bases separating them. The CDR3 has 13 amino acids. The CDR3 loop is CSVDRGGTDTQYF. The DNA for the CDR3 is TGCAGCGTTGATCGGGGTGGCACAGATACGCAGTATTTT.

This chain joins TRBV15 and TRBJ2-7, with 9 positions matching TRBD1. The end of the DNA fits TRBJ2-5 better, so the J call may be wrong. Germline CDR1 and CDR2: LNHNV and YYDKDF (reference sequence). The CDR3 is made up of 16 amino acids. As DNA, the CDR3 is TGTGCCACCAGCACTCGTTGGACAGGGGAACAAGAGACCCAGTACTTC. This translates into CATSTRWTGEQETQYF.

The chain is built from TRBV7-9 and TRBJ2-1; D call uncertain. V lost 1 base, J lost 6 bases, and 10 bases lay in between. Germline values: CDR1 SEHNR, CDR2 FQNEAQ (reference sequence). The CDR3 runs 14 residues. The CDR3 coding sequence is TGTGCCAGCAGCTTAGAAGTGGCGGCCAATGAGCAGTTCTTC. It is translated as CASSLEVAANEQFF.

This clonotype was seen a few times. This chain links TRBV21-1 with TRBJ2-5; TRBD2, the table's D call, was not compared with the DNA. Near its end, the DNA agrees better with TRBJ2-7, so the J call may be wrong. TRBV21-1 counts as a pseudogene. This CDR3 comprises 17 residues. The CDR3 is CASSKERRVPAFDEQYF. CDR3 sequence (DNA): TGTGCCAGCAGCAAAGAAAGGCGGGTTCCCGCGTTTGACGAGCAGTACTTC.

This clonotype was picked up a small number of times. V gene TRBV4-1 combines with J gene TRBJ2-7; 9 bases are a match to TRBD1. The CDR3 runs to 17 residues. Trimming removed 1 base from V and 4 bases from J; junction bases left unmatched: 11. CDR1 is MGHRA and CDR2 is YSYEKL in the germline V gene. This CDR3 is CASSQVAGTGRFYEQYF. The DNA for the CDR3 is TGCGCCAGCAGCCAAGTCGCCGGGACAGGGAGGTTTTACGAGCAGTACTTC.

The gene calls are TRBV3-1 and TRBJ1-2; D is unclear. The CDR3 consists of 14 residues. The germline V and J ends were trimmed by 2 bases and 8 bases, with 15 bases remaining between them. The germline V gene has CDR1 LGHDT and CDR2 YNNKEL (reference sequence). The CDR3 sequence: CASSQSSQRRGYTF. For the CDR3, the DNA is TGTGCCAGCAGCCAAAGTAGTCAGAGAAGAGGCTACACCTTC.

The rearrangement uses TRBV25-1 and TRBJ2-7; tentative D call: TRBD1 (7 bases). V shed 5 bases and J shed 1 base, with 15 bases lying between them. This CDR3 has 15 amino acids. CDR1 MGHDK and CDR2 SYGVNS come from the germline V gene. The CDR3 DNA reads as TGTGCCAGCAGTCCCCCGCCAGGGGGGTCCTACGAGCAGTACTTC. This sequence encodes CASSPPPGGSYEQYF.

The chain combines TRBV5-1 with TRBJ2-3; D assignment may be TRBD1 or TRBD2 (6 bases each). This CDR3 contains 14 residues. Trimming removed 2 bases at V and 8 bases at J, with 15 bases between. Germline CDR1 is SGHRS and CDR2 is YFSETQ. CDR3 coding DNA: TGCGCCAGCAGCTTCAAAGGGGGGCATAGTACGCAGTATTTT. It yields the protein CASSFKGGHSTQYF.

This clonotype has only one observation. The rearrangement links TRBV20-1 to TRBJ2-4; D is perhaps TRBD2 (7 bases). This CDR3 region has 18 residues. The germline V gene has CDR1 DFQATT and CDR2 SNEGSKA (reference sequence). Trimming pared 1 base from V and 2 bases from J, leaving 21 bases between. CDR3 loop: CSARAEGGGRLTKNIQYF. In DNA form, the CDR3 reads TGCAGTGCTAGAGCGGAAGGCGGGGGCAGACTAACCAAAAACATTCAGTACTTC.

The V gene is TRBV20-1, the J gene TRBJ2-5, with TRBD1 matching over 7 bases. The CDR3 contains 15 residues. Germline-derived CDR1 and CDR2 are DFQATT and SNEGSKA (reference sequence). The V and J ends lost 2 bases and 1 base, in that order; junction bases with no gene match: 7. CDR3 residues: CSARTGARSQETQYF. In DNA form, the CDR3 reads TGCAGTGCTAGAACAGGGGCCCGGTCCCAAGAGACCCAGTACTTC.

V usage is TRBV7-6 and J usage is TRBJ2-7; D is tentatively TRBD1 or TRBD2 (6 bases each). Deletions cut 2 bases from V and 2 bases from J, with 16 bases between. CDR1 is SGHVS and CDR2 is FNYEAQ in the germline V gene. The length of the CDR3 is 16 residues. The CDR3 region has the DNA TGTGCCAGCAGCTTAAACGGGGGCGACTTAACCTACGAGCAGTACTTC. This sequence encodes CASSLNGGDLTYEQYF. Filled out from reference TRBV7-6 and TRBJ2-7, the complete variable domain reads GAGVSQSPRYKVTKRGQDVALRCDPISGHVSLYWYRQALGQGPEFLTYFNYEAQQDKSGLPNDRFSAERPEGSISTLTIQRTEQRDSAMYRCASSLNGGDLTYEQYFGPGTRLTVT.

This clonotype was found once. The CDR3 sequence: CASNAPGLAGGLTDTQYF. The CDR3 bases are TGTGCCAGCAACGCCCCGGGGCTAGCGGGGGGGCTTACAGATACGCAGTATTTT. The chain combines TRBV7-2 with TRBJ2-3, with TRBD2 matching over 12 bases. The V gene's germline CDR1 is SGHTA and CDR2 FQGNSA. V lost 7 bases and J lost 3; bases outside the gene matches: 14. The length of the CDR3 is 18 residues.

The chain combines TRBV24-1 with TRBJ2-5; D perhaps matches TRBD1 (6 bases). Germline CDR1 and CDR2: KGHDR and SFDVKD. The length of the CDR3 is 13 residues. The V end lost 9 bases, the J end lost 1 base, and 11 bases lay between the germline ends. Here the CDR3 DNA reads TGTGCCACCGCACAGGGTGGCCAAGAGACCCAGTACTTC. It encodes CATAQGGQETQYF.

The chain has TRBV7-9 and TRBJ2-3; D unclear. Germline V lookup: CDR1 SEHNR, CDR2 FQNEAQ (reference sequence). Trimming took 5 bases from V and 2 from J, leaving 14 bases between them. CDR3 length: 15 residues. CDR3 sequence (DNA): TGTGCCAGCAGCCTAACTTCCCGATTCACAGATACGCAGTATTTT. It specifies CASSLTSRFTDTQYF.

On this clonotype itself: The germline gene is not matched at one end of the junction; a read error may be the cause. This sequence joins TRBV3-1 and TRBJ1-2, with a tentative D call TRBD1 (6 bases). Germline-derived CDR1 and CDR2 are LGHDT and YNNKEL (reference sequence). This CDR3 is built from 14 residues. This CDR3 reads CASSKEGTLYGYTF. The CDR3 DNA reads TGTGCCAGCAGCAAAGAGGGGACACTCTATGGCTACACCTTC.

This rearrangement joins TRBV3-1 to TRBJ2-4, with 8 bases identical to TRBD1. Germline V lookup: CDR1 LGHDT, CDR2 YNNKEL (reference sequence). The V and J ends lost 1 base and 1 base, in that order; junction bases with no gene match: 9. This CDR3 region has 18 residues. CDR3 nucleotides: TGTGCCAGCAGCCAAGGGGGAACAGGGGGGATGGCCAAAAACATTCAGTACTTC. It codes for CASSQGGTGGMAKNIQYF.

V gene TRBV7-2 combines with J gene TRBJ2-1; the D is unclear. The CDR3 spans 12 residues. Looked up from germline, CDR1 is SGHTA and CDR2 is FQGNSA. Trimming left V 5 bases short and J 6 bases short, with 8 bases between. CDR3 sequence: CASSRSLNEQFF. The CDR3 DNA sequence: TGTGCCAGCAGCCGCAGCCTCAATGAGCAGTTCTTC.

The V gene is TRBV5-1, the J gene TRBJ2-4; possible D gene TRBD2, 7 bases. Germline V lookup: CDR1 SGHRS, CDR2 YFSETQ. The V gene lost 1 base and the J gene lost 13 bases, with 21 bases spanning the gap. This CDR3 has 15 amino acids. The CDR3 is CASSLWGGLVNEQYF. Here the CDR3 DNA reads TGCGCCAGCAGCTTGTGGGGGGGCCTGGTCAATGAGCAGTACTTC.

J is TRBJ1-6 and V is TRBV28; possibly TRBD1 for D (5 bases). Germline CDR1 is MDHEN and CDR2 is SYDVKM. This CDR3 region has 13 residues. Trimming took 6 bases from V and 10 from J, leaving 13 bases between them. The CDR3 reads CASSPGRDSPLHF. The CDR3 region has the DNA TGTGCCAGCAGCCCCGGGAGGGACTCACCCCTCCACTTT.

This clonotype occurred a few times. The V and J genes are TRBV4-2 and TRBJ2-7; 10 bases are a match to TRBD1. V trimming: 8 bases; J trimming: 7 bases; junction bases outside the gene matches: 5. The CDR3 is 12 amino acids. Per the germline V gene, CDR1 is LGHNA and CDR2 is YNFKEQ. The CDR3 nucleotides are TGTGCCAGCCTGGGACAGGGGTTGGAGCAGTACTTC. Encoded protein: CASLGQGLEQYF.